In this sample, the clone carrying this TCR beta chain turned up many times. Its antigen is undetermined. From the multiplex PCR reads, TCRdb called clonotypes with MiXCR, one entry per CDR3 protein. The profile shows roughly 130,000 distinct CDR3 sequences, nearly 20% of them singletons. CDR3 length equals 13 residues. In germline, CDR1 is SGHRS, CDR2 YFSETQ. V shed 3 bases and J 5 bases; nucleotides not matched to a gene: 5. Breast cancer patients provided tissue from their axillary draining lymph nodes. The entry originates in a study of breast tumors, draining lymph nodes, adjacent tissues. Study-level results: Luminal-like breast cancer showed significantly greater tumor-nontumor repertoire similarity than basal-like breast cancer did. Tumor TCR diversity was below lymph nodes but above nontumor tissue. Most tumor T cells seemingly derive from lymph node, then expand in tumor.

Specimen: axillary lymph node tissue. This chain uses TRBV5-1 with TRBJ2-7; 7 bases are a match to TRBD2. This TCR derives from a female donor with breast cancer. Some clones in this sample may be carry-over from other donors' samples. The CDR3 protein is CASSWGGEDEQYF. Here the CDR3 DNA reads TGCGCCAGCAGCTGGGGGGGGGAGGACGAGCAGTACTTC. The variable domain in full, with the rest retrieved from reference TRBV5-1 and TRBJ2-7, is KAGVTQTPRYLIKTRGQQVTLSCSPISGHRSVSWYQQTPGQGLQFLFEYFSETQRNKGNFPGRFSGRQFSNSRSEMNVSTLELGDSALYLCASSWGGEDEQYFGPGTRLTVT.